This T cell receptor (beta chain) was sequenced in a study of Ad26.COV2.S vaccination and SARS-CoV-2 variants. Germline V gives CDR1 SGHTA, CDR2 FQGNSA. CDR3 length equals 16 residues. V shed 5 bases and J shed 2 bases, with 15 bases lying between them. The repertoire was sequenced with immunoSEQ multiplex PCR; TCRdb's copy has only in-frame clones and lacks some. This table has fewer than 800,000 clones, roughly 90% appearing once. Treatment denoted: some 20 received Ad26.COV2.S at low or high dose, single or two shots; 5 received placebo; per-sample allocation not given. Following the first vaccine or placebo injection, samples were taken on day 63.

This TCR was sampled from a person between 18 and 65 years old who received the Ad26.COV2.S COVID-19 vaccine or a placebo. This specimen consisted of peripheral blood, obtained in a trial of Ad26.COV2.S vaccine versus placebo. The V call is TRBV7-2, the J call TRBJ2-2; D is unclear. CDR3 loop: CASSLTRLTNTGELFF. The CDR3 region has the DNA TGTGCCAGCAGCCTTACGCGACTCACCAACACCGGGGAGCTGTTTTTT.